This T cell receptor beta chain stems from a study of T cell changes during pregnancy in multiple sclerosis. The protocol was immunoSEQ multiplex PCR, while the TCRdb copy is restricted to in-frame clones and leaves out a portion. The table includes roughly 75,000 clones, 70% to 90% detected once. The length of the CDR3 is 13 residues. Germline CDR1 is LNHNV and CDR2 is YYDKDF (reference sequence). J gave up 16 bases and V 3 bases, and 11 bases lay outside the gene matches. This sample comprised peripheral blood, obtained before pregnancy. The V gene is TRBV15, the J gene TRBJ2-1; 8 nucleotides agree with TRBD2. The source of this sequence is a female donor with multiple sclerosis, enrolled in a pregnancy study. The CDR3: CATSSTGPGLGFF. CDR3 coding DNA: TGTGCCACCAGCAGCACAGGACCGGGACTAGGTTTCTTC.